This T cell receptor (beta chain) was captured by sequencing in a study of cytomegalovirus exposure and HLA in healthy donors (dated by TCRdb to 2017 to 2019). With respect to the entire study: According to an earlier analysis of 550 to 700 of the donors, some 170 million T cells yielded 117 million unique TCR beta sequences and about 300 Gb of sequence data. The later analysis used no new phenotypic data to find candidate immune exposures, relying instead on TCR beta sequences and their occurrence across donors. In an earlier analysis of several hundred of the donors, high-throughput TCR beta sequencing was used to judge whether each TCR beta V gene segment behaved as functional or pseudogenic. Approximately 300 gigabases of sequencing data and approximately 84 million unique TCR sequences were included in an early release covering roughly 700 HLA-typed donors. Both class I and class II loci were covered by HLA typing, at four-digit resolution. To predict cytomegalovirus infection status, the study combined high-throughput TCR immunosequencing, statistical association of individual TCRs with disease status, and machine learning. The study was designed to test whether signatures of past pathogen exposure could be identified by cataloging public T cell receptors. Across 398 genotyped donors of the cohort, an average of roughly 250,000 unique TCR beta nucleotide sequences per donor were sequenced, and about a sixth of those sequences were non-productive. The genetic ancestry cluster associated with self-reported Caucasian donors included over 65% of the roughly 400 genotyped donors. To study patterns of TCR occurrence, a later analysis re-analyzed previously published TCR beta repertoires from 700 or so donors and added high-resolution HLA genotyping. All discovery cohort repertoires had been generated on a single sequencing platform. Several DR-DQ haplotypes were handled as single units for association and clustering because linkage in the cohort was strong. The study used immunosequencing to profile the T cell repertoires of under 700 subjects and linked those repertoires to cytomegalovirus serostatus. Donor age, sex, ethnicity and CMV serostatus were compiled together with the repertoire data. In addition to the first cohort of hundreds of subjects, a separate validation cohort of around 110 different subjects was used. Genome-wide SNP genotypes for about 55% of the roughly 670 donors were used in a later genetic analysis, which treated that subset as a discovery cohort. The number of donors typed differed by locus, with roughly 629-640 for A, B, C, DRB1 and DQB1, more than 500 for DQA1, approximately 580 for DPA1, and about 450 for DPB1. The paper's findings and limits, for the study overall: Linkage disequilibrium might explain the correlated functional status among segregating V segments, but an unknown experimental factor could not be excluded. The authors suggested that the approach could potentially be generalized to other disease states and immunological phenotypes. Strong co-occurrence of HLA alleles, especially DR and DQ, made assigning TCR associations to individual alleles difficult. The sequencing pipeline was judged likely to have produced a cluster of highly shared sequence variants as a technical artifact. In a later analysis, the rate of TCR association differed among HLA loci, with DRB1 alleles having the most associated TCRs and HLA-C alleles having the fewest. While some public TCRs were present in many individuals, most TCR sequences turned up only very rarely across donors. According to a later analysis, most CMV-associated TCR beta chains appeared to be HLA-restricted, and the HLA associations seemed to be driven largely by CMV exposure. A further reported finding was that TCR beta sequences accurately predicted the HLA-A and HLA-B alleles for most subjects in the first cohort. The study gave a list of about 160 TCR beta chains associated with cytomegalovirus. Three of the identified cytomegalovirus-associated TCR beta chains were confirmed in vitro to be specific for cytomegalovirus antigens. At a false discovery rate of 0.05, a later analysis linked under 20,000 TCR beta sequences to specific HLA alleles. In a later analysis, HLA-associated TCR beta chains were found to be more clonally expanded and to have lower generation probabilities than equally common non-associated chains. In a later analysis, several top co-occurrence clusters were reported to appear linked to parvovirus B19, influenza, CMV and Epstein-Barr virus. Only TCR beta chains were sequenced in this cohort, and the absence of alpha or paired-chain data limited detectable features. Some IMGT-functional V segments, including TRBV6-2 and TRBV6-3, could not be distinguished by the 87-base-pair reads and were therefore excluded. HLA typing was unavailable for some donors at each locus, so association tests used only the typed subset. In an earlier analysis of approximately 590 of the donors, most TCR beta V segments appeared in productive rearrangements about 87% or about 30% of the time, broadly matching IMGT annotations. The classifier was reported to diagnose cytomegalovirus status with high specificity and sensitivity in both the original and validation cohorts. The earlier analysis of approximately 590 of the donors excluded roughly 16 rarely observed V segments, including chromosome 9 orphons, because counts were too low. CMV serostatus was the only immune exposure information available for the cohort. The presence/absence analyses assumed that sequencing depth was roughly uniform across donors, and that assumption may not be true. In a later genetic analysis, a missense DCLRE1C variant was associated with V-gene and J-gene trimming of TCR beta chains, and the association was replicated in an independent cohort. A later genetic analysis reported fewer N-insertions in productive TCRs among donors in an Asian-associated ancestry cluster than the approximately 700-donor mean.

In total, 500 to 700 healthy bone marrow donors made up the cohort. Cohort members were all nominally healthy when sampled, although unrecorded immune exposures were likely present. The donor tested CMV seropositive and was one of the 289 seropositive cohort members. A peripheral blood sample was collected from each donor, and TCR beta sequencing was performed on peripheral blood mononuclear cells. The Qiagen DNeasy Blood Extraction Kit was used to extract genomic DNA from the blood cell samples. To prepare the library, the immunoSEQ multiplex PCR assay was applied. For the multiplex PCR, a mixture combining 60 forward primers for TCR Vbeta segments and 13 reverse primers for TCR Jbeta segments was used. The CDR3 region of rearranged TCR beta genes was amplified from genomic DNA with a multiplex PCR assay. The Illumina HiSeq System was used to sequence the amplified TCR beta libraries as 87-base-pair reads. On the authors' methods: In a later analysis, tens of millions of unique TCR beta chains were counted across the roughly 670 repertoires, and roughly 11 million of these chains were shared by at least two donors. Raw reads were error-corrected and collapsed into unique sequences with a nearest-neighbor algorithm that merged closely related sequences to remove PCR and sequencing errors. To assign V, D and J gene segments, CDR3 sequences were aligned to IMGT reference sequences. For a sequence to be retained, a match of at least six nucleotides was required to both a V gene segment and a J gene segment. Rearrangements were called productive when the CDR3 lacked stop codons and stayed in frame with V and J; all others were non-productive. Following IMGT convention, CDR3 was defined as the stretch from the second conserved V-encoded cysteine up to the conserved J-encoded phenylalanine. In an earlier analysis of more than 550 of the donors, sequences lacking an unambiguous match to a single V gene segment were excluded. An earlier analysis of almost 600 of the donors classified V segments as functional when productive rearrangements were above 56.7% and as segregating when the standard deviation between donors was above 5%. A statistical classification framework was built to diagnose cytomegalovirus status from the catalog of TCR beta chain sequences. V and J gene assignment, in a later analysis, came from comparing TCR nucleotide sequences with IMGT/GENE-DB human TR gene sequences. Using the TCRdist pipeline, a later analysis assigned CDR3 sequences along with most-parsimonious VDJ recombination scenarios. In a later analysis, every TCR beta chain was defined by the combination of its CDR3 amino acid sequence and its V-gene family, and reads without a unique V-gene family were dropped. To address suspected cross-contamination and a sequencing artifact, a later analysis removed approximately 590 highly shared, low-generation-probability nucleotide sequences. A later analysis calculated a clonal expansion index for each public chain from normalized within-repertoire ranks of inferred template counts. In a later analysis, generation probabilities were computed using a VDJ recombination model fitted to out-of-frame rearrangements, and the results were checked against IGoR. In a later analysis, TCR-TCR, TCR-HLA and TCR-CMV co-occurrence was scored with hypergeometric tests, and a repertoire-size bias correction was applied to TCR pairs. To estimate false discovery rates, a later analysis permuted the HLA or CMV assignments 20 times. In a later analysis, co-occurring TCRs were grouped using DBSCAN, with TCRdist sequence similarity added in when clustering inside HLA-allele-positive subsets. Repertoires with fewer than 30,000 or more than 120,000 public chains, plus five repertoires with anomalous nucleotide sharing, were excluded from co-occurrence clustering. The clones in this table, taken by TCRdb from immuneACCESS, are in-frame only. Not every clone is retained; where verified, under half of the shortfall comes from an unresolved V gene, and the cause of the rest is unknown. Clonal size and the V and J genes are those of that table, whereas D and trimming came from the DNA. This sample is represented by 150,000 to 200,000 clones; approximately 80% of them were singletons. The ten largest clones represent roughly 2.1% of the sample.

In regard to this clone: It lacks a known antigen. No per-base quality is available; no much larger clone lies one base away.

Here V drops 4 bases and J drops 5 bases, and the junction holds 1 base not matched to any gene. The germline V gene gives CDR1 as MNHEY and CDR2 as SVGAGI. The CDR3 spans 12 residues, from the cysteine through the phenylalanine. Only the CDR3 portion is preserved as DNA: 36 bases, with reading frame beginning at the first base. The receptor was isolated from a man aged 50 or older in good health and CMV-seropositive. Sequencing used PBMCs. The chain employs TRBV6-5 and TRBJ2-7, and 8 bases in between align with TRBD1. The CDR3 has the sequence CASSSQGDEQYF. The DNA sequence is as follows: TGTGCCAGCAGTTCACAGGGGGACGAGCAGTACTTC.